The rows below give T cell receptor beta chains drawn from one sample of a study of T cells after yellow fever vaccination. One entry per CDR3 protein results from TCRdb running MiXCR on the 5' RACE reads. The sample carries around 600,000 distinct CDR3 sequences, approximately 13% recorded once. The material sequenced was PBMCs, taken on the day of the yellow fever booster vaccination. The receptors were gathered from a man aged 25-40 years who received the YFV17D yellow fever vaccine. Both conserved end residues are part of each CDR3. The D gene is left open where the match is weak. Where a row states a size, it is once, few, many or the class of an expanded clone; other rows omit it.

CDR3: CASSSFDRAYEQYF; DNA: TGTGCCAGCAGCTCCTTTGACAGAGCCTACGAGCAGTACTTC; J: TRBJ2-7; D: .; V: TRBV9; size: .
CDR3: CASSVHRDQPQHF; DNA: TGTGCCAGCAGCGTACACAGGGATCAGCCCCAGCATTTT; J: TRBJ1-5; D: .; V: TRBV5-6; size: .
CDR3: CASSFTPRHWGDEKLFF; DNA: TGTGCCAGCAGTTTCACCCCAAGACATTGGGGTGATGAAAAACTGTTTTTT; J: TRBJ1-4; D: .; V: TRBV27; size: many
CDR3: CASSLADRGYNSPLHF; DNA: TGTGCCAGCAGCTTAGCCGACAGGGGATATAATTCACCCCTCCACTTT; J: TRBJ1-6; D: TRBD1; V: TRBV7-2; size: many
CDR3: CASSLGPPTYEQYF; DNA: TGTGCCAGCAGTCTCGGCCCTCCTACCTACGAGCAGTACTTC; J: TRBJ2-7; D: .; V: TRBV6-1; size: few
CDR3: CASSQTGKQFF; DNA: TGTGCCAGCAGTCAAACCGGCAAGCAGTTCTTC; J: TRBJ2-1; D: .; V: TRBV12-3/TRBV12-4; size: .
CDR3: CASAQLSYNEQFF; DNA: TGTGCCAGCGCCCAGCTCTCCTACAATGAGCAGTTCTTC; J: TRBJ2-1; D: .; V: TRBV12-3/TRBV12-4; size: few
CDR3: CASSMGQGFYEQYF; DNA: TGTGCCAGTAGTATGGGCCAGGGGTTCTACGAGCAGTACTTC; J: TRBJ2-7; D: .; V: TRBV19; size: .
CDR3: CAREGGEQYF; DNA: TGTGCCAGGGAGGGGGGAGAGCAGTACTTC; J: TRBJ2-7; D: .; V: TRBV19; size: many
CDR3: CASSQLGLLGNEQFF; DNA: TGCGCCAGCAGTCAACTAGGACTGTTGGGAAATGAGCAGTTCTTC; J: TRBJ2-1; D: .; V: TRBV23-1; size: few
CDR3: CASSHGGPRTGELFF; DNA: TGTGCCAGCAGCCACGGAGGGCCTCGCACCGGGGAGCTGTTTTTT; J: TRBJ2-2; D: .; V: TRBV4-2; size: few
CDR3: CASSNSRLQETQYF; DNA: TGTGCCAGTAGTAATAGTCGGCTTCAAGAGACCCAGTACTTC; J: TRBJ2-5; D: .; V: TRBV19; size: .
CDR3: CASSQGLAGEVETQYF; DNA: TGCGCCAGCAGCCAAGGATTAGCGGGAGAGGTAGAGACCCAGTACTTC; J: TRBJ2-5; D: TRBD2; V: TRBV4-3; size: .
CDR3: CASSYLAVSTDTQYF; DNA: TGTGCCAGCAGTTACTTAGCGGTTAGCACAGATACGCAGTATTTT; J: TRBJ2-3; D: .; V: TRBV6-5; size: few
CDR3: CASATSGGISSYNEQFF; DNA: TGTGCCAGCGCAACTAGCGGGGGCATAAGCTCCTACAATGAGCAGTTCTTC; J: TRBJ2-1; D: TRBD2; V: TRBV2; size: .
CDR3: CASTQGLVRDEQYF; DNA: TGCGCCAGCACCCAAGGACTAGTCCGGGACGAGCAGTACTTC; J: TRBJ2-7; D: TRBD2; V: TRBV5-1; size: .
CDR3: CASSPGQGWSPLHF; DNA: TGTGCCAGCAGCCCCGGACAGGGATGGTCACCCCTCCACTTT; J: TRBJ1-6; D: TRBD1; V: TRBV5-5; size: many